These 24 T cell receptor beta chains share one sample of origin, sequenced in a study of cytomegalovirus exposure and HLA in healthy donors. 60 Vbeta and 13 Jbeta primers were used in PCR. TCRdb's table, derived via immunoSEQ multiplex PCR, lists solely in-frame clones and lacks some. The sample has 100,000 to 150,000 clones; 81% are singletons. The sequencing sample was made of PBMCs. The receptors originated from a woman aged 40 to 49 in good health and CMV-seropositive.

The CDR3 nucleotides read TGTGCCAGCAGCTTGCTAGCGGGAGGGGAAGATGAGCAGTTCTTC. It codes for CASSLLAGGEDEQFF. The chain combines TRBV7-8 with TRBJ2-1; 12 bases align to TRBD2. The junction had 5 bases not matched to a gene; V was cut back by 3 bases and J by 8 bases. From germline, CDR1 is SGHVS and CDR2 FQNEAQ. The CDR3 loop spans 15 amino acids. Full variable domain (outside the CDR3, taken from reference TRBV7-8 and TRBJ2-1): GAGVSQSPRYKVAKRGQDVALRCDPISGHVSLFWYQQALGQGPEFLTYFQNEAQLDKSGLPSDRFFAERPEGSVSTLKIQRTQQEDSAVYLCASSLLAGGEDEQFFGPGTRLTVL.

The chain uses TRBV28 and TRBJ2-7; D ambiguous. Trimming cost V 3 bases and J 9 bases, with 12 bases left between them. Germline V gene data show CDR1 as MDHEN and CDR2 as SYDVKM. There are 12 residues in the CDR3. The DNA for the CDR3 is TGTGCCAGCAGTTTGCCCCCGATCGGGCAGTACTTC. Its protein is CASSLPPIGQYF.

This chain joins TRBV6-1 and TRBJ2-1; TRBD2 agrees at 11 bases. CDR1 is MNHNS, CDR2 SASEGT, per germline. Trimming at V came to 2 bases and at J to 7 bases, leaving 7 bases not matched to a gene. The CDR3 runs to 16 residues. For the CDR3, the DNA is TGTGCCAGCAGTGAATCTCTAGCGGGAGGAGGTAATGAGCAGTTCTTC. This encodes CASSESLAGGGNEQFF.

This clone was counted a single time. The rearrangement uses TRBV9 and TRBJ2-5; TRBD1 matches 11 bases. The germline gives CDR1 SGDLS, CDR2 YYNGEE. The CDR3 is 16 amino acids. J was trimmed by 2 bases and V by 3 bases; bases with no gene match: 6. CDR3 amino acids: CASSASDRGPQETQYF. The CDR3 bases are TGTGCCAGCAGCGCCTCGGACAGGGGGCCTCAAGAGACCCAGTACTTC.

In DNA form, the CDR3 reads TGCGCCAGCAGCTTGGCAGGGGGCAACGCAAGAGAGACCCAGTACTTC. Protein sequence: CASSLAGGNARETQYF. V gene TRBV5-1 combines with J gene TRBJ2-5; TRBD1 aligns across 8 bases. V shed 0 bases, J shed 4 bases, and the junction held 8 bases outside the gene matches. This CDR3 spans 16 amino acids. Germline CDR1 and CDR2: SGHRS and YFSETQ.

The chain links TRBV11-2 to TRBJ2-7; 8 bases line up with TRBD1. V lost 4 bases, J lost 5 bases, and 10 bases stayed unmatched. The CDR3 has 15 amino acids. Germline loops: CDR1 SGHAT, CDR2 FQNNGV. The CDR3 here is CASSSRWTGMNEQYF. For the CDR3, the DNA is TGTGCCAGCAGCTCCCGATGGACAGGGATGAACGAGCAGTACTTC.

V and J are TRBV19 and TRBJ1-4, with 7 bases matching TRBD1. Per the germline V gene, CDR1 is LNHDA and CDR2 is SQIVND (reference sequence). The V and J ends lost 6 bases and 4 bases, in that order; junction bases with no gene match: 5. The CDR3 sequence is 14 residues long. CDR3 nucleotides: TGTGCCAGTAGCTTGACAGGGAATAATGAAAAACTGTTTTTT. This sequence encodes CASSLTGNNEKLFF.

V gene TRBV28 combines with J gene TRBJ1-2; tentative D call: TRBD1 (6 bases). The CDR3 is 15 residues long. Trimming shortened V by 6 bases and J by 3 bases, and 17 bases separated the two germline ends. Per germline, CDR1 MDHEN and CDR2 SYDVKM. The CDR3 DNA sequence: TGTGCCAGCAGGATCTACAGGGATGCGCACTATGGCTACACCTTC. Protein product: CASRIYRDAHYGYTF.

J is TRBJ2-1 and V is TRBV27; 7 nucleotides align to TRBD1. From germline, CDR1 is MNHEY and CDR2 SMNVEV (reference sequence). Germline trimming cut 5 bases from V and 0 bases from J; bases unmatched to any gene: 16. There are 19 residues in the CDR3. CDR3 DNA sequence: TGTGCCAGCAGTATCACCGGGACAGCTATTTCGAGCTCCTACAATGAGCAGTTCTTC. Its protein product is CASSITGTAISSSYNEQFF.

V is TRBV27 and J is TRBJ2-3; D is perhaps TRBD2 (6 bases). V lost 1 base to trimming and J lost 3 bases, with 11 bases between them. Germline V gene lookup returns CDR1 MNHEY and CDR2 SMNVEV (reference sequence). The CDR3 spans 15 residues. The CDR3, as DNA: TGTGCCAGCAGTTTATACCGACGGGGGACAGATACGCAGTATTTT. This codes for CASSLYRRGTDTQYF.

In its sample, this clone was seen a few times. The chain links TRBV29-1 to TRBJ2-2; 10 bases line up with TRBD1. The V gene's germline CDR1 is SQVTM and CDR2 ANQGSEA. This CDR3 has 15 residues. V lost 4 bases and J lost 6; bases outside the gene matches: 8. Here the CDR3 DNA reads TGCAGCGTTGGTCCGGGGACAGGGGCAGCCGGGGAGCTGTTTTTT. Its protein product is CSVGPGTGAAGELFF.

The chain recombines TRBV25-1 with TRBJ2-5; weak D call: TRBD1 (7 bases). The CDR3 sequence is 15 residues long. Per the germline V gene, CDR1 is MGHDK and CDR2 is SYGVNS. V was clipped by 2 bases and J by 5 bases, with 15 bases between them. CDR3 DNA: TGTGCCAGCAGTGAAATCAGGGGGGCGCGGGAGACCCAGTACTTC. Its translation: CASSEIRGARETQYF.

The rearrangement joins TRBV25-1 to TRBJ2-7; 9 nucleotides agree with TRBD1. Trimming cost V 6 bases and J 2 bases; bases outside gene matches: 11. CDR1 is MGHDK, CDR2 SYGVNS, per germline. CDR3 size: 16 residues. The CDR3 DNA sequence: TGTGCCAGCAGGGGGACAGGGCCCAGTTCTCCCTACGAGCAGTACTTC. It translates to CASRGTGPSSPYEQYF.

V gene TRBV4-3 combines with J gene TRBJ2-7; 7 bases line up with TRBD1. This CDR3 is built from 17 residues. Germline V gene lookup returns CDR1 LGHNA and CDR2 YSLEER. V shed 0 bases, J shed 0 bases, and the junction held 8 bases outside the gene matches. For the CDR3, the DNA is TGCGCCAGCAGCCAAGATCGAGACAGGGACCTCTCCTACGAGCAGTACTTC. Protein product: CASSQDRDRDLSYEQYF.

This chain uses TRBV30 with TRBJ1-2, with 9 bases identical to TRBD1. Germline V gene lookup returns CDR1 GTSNPN and CDR2 SVGIG (reference sequence). The CDR3 covers 14 residues. V lost 2 bases and J lost 8; bases outside the gene matches: 9. The CDR3, as DNA: TGTGCCTGGAGTATCGGGACAGGGAGAGTGGGCTACACCTTC. It translates to CAWSIGTGRVGYTF.

This chain connects TRBV5-1 to TRBJ2-1; 10 nucleotides line up with TRBD1. The V gene's germline CDR1 is SGHRS and CDR2 YFSETQ. The CDR3 spans 15 residues. The V gene end was trimmed by 2 bases and the J gene end by 9 bases; junction bases not matched to a gene: 8. CDR3 nucleotide sequence: TGCGCCAGCAGCTTATTAGGGACAGGGGAGGTTGAGCAGTTCTTC. Its translation is CASSLLGTGEVEQFF.

The chain couples TRBV27 to TRBJ2-7; 9 positions agree with TRBD2. Germline V gene sequence: CDR1 MNHEY, CDR2 SMNVEV (reference sequence). The V gene end was trimmed by 6 bases and the J gene end by 3 bases; junction bases not matched to a gene: 3. This CDR3 has 13 residues. The CDR3 DNA is TGTGCCAGCAGGATGCGGGAGGGCTACGAGCAGTACTTC. This translates into CASRMREGYEQYF.

The V gene is TRBV18, the J gene TRBJ1-3; the D is unclear. Trimming left V 3 bases short and J 0 bases short, with 18 bases between. The length of the CDR3 is 18 residues. From germline, CDR1 is KGHSH and CDR2 LQKENI. The CDR3 reads CASSPSQISQISGNTIYF. CDR3 sequence (DNA): TGTGCCAGCTCACCTTCTCAGATCTCTCAAATCTCTGGAAACACCATATATTTT.

The J gene is TRBJ2-3, the V gene TRBV27, with D possibly TRBD2 on 6 matching bases. Between the trimmed V and J ends, which lost 11 bases and 2 bases, there was a span of 14 bases. In germline, CDR1 is MNHEY, CDR2 SMNVEV (reference sequence). CDR3 length: 13 amino acids. CDR3 protein: CASGAGHTDTQYF. CDR3 DNA: TGTGCCTCTGGGGCGGGGCACACAGATACGCAGTATTTT.

Of note for this clone: At one boundary the junction diverges from the germline segment, which might be a read error. The V gene is TRBV7-9, the J gene TRBJ2-7; TRBD1 aligns across 11 bases. The CDR3 has 16 amino acids. Per the germline V gene, CDR1 is SEHNR and CDR2 is FQNEAQ (reference sequence). As DNA, the CDR3 is TGTTCCAGCAGCCAGCCGGGACAGGGGGGTACCTACGAGCAGTACTTC. It codes for CSSSQPGQGGTYEQYF.

The rearrangement joins TRBV4-3 to TRBJ2-2; TRBD2 matches at 10 bases. The CDR3 is 17 amino acids. V gave up 3 bases and J gave up 2 bases; unmatched junction bases: 6. Germline values: CDR1 LGHNA, CDR2 YSLEER. The CDR3 is CASSHGSGRINTGELFF. CDR3 coding DNA: TGCGCCAGCAGCCACGGTAGCGGGAGGATAAACACCGGGGAGCTGTTTTTT.

V gene TRBV18 combines with J gene TRBJ2-2; 9 nucleotides line up with TRBD1. V shed 6 bases, J shed 4 bases, and the junction held 3 bases outside the gene matches. This CDR3 spans 14 amino acids. Germline lookup yields CDR1 KGHSH and CDR2 LQKENI. The CDR3 is CASSGTGITGELFF. CDR3 coding DNA: TGTGCCAGCTCCGGGACAGGGATCACCGGGGAGCTGTTTTTT.

The gene calls are TRBV10-3 and TRBJ2-3; the D gene is possibly TRBD2 (5 bases). The germline V gene encodes CDR1 ENHRY and CDR2 SYGVKD. The CDR3 extends over 11 amino acids. Trimming pared 8 bases from V and 6 bases from J, leaving 9 bases between. The CDR3 DNA follows: TGTGCCATCTTGCAGCGGGATACGCAGTATTTT. It specifies CAILQRDTQYF.

The chain is built from TRBV6-5 and TRBJ2-2; D is unresolved. Germline CDR1 and CDR2: MNHEY and SVGAGI. CDR3 size: 15 residues. Trimming removed 1 base at V and 3 bases at J, with 9 bases between. In DNA form, the CDR3 reads TGTGCCAGCAGTTACTACGACACGTACACCGGGGAGCTGTTTTTT. As protein: CASSYYDTYTGELFF.